The 11 T cell receptor beta chains below all came from one sample that was sequenced in a study of CD8+ T cells in alopecia areata. Specified treatment: oral pan-JAK inhibitor, 5-10 mg twice daily. Extracted from the samples, RNA was reverse transcribed into cDNA to serve as the sequencing template. This table comes from immunoSEQ multiplex PCR, and its TCRdb copy is limited to in-frame clones, with some not included. The sample consists of some 190,000 clones, approximately 72% of them appearing once. Sequencing was performed on CD4+ T cells sorted from blood, taken between weeks 43 and 45, from a patient treated with tofacitinib. These receptor sequences come from a human donor with alopecia areata.

A few counts support this clone. The CDR3 nucleotides read TGCGCCAGCAGCTTGTCCAGGGAGAACACCGGGGAGCTGTTTTTT. Residues: CASSLSRENTGELFF. The gene calls are TRBV5-1 and TRBJ2-2, with D possibly being TRBD1 (5 bases). Trimming shortened V by 1 base and J by 1 base, and 8 bases separated the two germline ends. The germline gives CDR1 SGHRS, CDR2 YFSETQ. The CDR3 length is 15 residues. The variable domain in full, completed from reference TRBV5-1 and TRBJ2-2, reads KAGVTQTPRYLIKTRGQQVTLSCSPISGHRSVSWYQQTPGQGLQFLFEYFSETQRNKGNFPGRFSGRQFSNSRSEMNVSTLELGDSALYLCASSLSRENTGELFFGEGSRLTVL.

This clone was found a few times. The V call is TRBV5-1, the J call TRBJ1-1, with D maybe TRBD1 (6 bases). Trimming removed 0 bases from V and 1 base from J, with 16 bases in between. CDR3 length: 17 residues. In germline, CDR1 is SGHRS, CDR2 YFSETQ. Written as DNA, the CDR3 is TGCGCCAGCAGCTTGGAGGGACACCTGTCAGGGAACACTGAAGCTTTCTTT. Encoded protein: CASSLEGHLSGNTEAFF.

This chain joins TRBV11-2 and TRBJ2-2, with 7 bases that match TRBD1. This CDR3 contains 14 residues. The germline V gene encodes CDR1 SGHAT and CDR2 FQNNGV. V shed 5 bases, J shed 3 bases, and the junction held 3 bases outside the gene matches. CDR3 DNA: TGTGCCAGCAGCCAGGGGGACGACACCGGGGAGCTGTTTTTT. Amino acid sequence: CASSQGDDTGELFF.

The V and J genes are TRBV6-1 and TRBJ1-1; no clear D gene. Per germline, CDR1 MNHNS and CDR2 SASEGT. V lost 3 bases, J lost 1 base, and 9 bases lay in between. This CDR3 contains 14 residues. CDR3 sequence reads: CASSELRGNTEAFF. CDR3 nucleotides: TGTGCCAGCAGTGAGCTTCGCGGGAACACTGAAGCTTTCTTT.

CDR3 bases: TGTGCCAGCAGCTCCCCGGCAGGAGATGGCTACACCTTC. This translates into CASSSPAGDGYTF. This sequence joins TRBV11-3 and TRBJ1-2; D not certain. CDR1 and CDR2 (germline): SGHNT, YENEEA. The CDR3 contains 13 residues. Trimming shortened V by 4 bases and J by 6 bases, and 12 bases separated the two germline ends.

This chain uses TRBV5-1 with TRBJ1-1; D not certain. From germline, CDR1 is SGHRS and CDR2 YFSETQ. The CDR3 extends over 13 amino acids. Trimming stripped 4 bases from V and 0 bases from J, with 7 bases between. CDR3 amino acids: CASSMEVNTEAFF. The CDR3 coding sequence is TGCGCCAGCAGCATGGAAGTGAACACTGAAGCTTTCTTT.

The CDR3 reads CSLGRENGYTF. The CDR3 bases are TGCAGCCTGGGCAGGGAGAATGGCTACACCTTC. The chain combines TRBV29-1 with TRBJ1-2; D is possibly TRBD1 (5 bases). CDR1 and CDR2 from the germline V gene are SQVTM and ANQGSEA. The V end lost 8 bases, the J end lost 6 bases, and 13 bases lay between the germline ends. This CDR3 is built from 11 residues.

This chain uses TRBV19 with TRBJ2-6; possibly TRBD1 for D (5 bases). CDR3 length: 15 residues. Per germline, CDR1 LNHDA and CDR2 SQIVND (reference sequence). V shed 9 bases and J shed 0 bases, with 12 bases lying between them. The CDR3 here is CASDRDSSGANVLTF. The CDR3 DNA is TGTGCCAGCGATAGAGACAGCTCTGGGGCCAACGTCCTGACTTTC.

As for this clone: One junction end does not reproduce the germline sequence, and a read error may be involved. V gene TRBV5-1 combines with J gene TRBJ1-2, with 8 bases identical to TRBD1. The CDR3 length is 12 residues. From germline, CDR1 is SGHRS and CDR2 YFSETQ. CDR3 sequence reads: CASSNDRGPGHF. CDR3 coding DNA: TGCGCCAGCAGTAACGACAGGGGCCCGGGTCACTTC.

Concerning this clone: Within the sample, other DNA sequences also encode this same CDR3. The chain has TRBV7-2 and TRBJ2-3; no firm D call. The CDR3 consists of 12 residues. Germline loops: CDR1 SGHTA, CDR2 FQGNSA. V was trimmed by 5 bases and J by 3 bases, leaving 6 bases between them. Here the CDR3 DNA reads TGTGCCAGCAGCCTCGATACAGATACGCAGTATTTT. It yields the protein CASSLDTDTQYF. Full variable domain (missing parts from reference TRBV7-2 and TRBJ2-3): GAGVSQSPSNKVTEKGKDVELRCDPISGHTALYWYRQSLGQGLEFLIYFQGNSAPDKSGLPSDRFSAERTGGSVSTLTIQRTQQEDSAVYLCASSLDTDTQYFGPGTRLTVL.

The gene calls are TRBV29-1 and TRBJ1-1; D is ambiguous. The germline V and J ends were trimmed by 3 bases and 5 bases, with 7 bases remaining between them. The CDR3 totals 11 residues. The germline V gene has CDR1 SQVTM and CDR2 ANQGSEA. The CDR3 loop is CSVEMRTEAFF. The CDR3 DNA reads TGCAGCGTTGAGATGCGGACTGAAGCTTTCTTT.